Each of the 9 T cell receptor beta chains below was sequenced from the same sample in a study of blood T cell repertoires in COVID-19. Produced via immunoSEQ multiplex PCR; TCRdb's table is partial and in-frame only. In the table there are over 200,000 clones, 80% of which are singletons. The sequencing sample was made of peripheral blood. The receptors here all came from a human donor in a cohort sampled during active COVID-19.

This chain links TRBV27 with TRBJ2-7, with 11 bases lining up with TRBD2. The CDR3 spans 15 residues. Germline CDR1 MNHEY, CDR2 SMNVEV (reference sequence). V was pared by 3 bases and J by 0 bases, with 1 base of the junction left unmatched. The CDR3 DNA sequence: TGTGCCAGCAGTTTGGGACTAGCGGCCTCCTACGAGCAGTACTTC. This encodes CASSLGLAASYEQYF.

The chain has TRBV20-1 and TRBJ2-1, with 9 bases matching TRBD2. The germline V gene encodes CDR1 DFQATT and CDR2 SNEGSKA (reference sequence). The J segment lost 3 bases and the V segment lost 3 bases, leaving 3 bases of the junction unmatched. This CDR3 has 14 amino acids. The DNA for the CDR3 is TGCAGTGCTAGTGGGACTAGCTACTACAATGAGCAGTTCTTC. This gives the protein CSASGTSYYNEQFF.

V and J are TRBV19 and TRBJ1-2, with 11 bases identical to TRBD1. Trimming cost V 5 bases and J 7 bases; bases outside gene matches: 9. The germline CDR1 and CDR2 sequences are LNHDA and SQIVND (reference sequence). The CDR3 spans 15 residues. CDR3 DNA: TGTGCCAGTAGTCCCGGACAGGGGGCCTTTGTTGGCTACACCTTC. Translating gives CASSPGQGAFVGYTF.

This chain joins TRBV25-1 and TRBJ1-6; no firm D call. CDR3 length: 15 amino acids. Germline V gives CDR1 MGHDK, CDR2 SYGVNS. Trimming removed 0 bases from V and 10 bases from J, with 13 bases in between. The CDR3 reads CASSEYRILGSPLHF. DNA of the CDR3: TGTGCCAGCAGTGAATACAGGATACTCGGATCACCCCTCCACTTT.

The CDR3 DNA reads as TGTGCCAGCAGCGTAGAGGCAGGGATAAACACTGAAGCTTTCTTT. Its protein is CASSVEAGINTEAFF. This chain uses TRBV9 with TRBJ1-1; D perhaps matches TRBD1 (5 bases). V lost 0 bases to trimming and J lost 2 bases, with 11 bases between them. CDR1 and CDR2 (germline): SGDLS, YYNGEE. The CDR3 is 15 residues long.

The chain carries TRBV21-1 and TRBJ1-2; the table's TRBD1 call for D was not verified on the DNA. TRBV21-1 represents a pseudogene. The CDR3 is 14 amino acids. The chain's CDR3 is CASSRGQGRGGYTF. For the CDR3, the DNA is TGTGCCAGCAGCAGGGGACAGGGTCGCGGTGGCTACACCTTC.

The chain combines TRBV28 with TRBJ2-7; 7 bases are a match to TRBD2. Germline CDR1 is MDHEN and CDR2 is SYDVKM. V trimming: 6 bases; J trimming: 13 bases; junction bases outside the gene matches: 18. The CDR3 has 14 amino acids. CDR3 residues: CASSPSGISSECYF. The CDR3 nucleotides are TGTGCCAGCAGCCCTAGCGGTATCTCCTCCGAATGCTACTTC.

V usage is TRBV5-1 and J usage is TRBJ2-2; 9 bases fit TRBD2. The CDR3 length is 17 residues. With 4 bases clipped from V and 4 bases from J, the junction kept 11 bases outside the gene matches. Germline CDR1 is SGHRS and CDR2 is YFSETQ. CDR3 nucleotides: TGCGCCAGCAGCCTTATAGCGGGAGTATCGGGCACCGGGGAGCTGTTTTTT. Protein product: CASSLIAGVSGTGELFF.

The rearrangement links TRBV21-1 to TRBJ2-7; the listed D gene, TRBD2, was not tested against the DNA. TRBV21-1 is a pseudogene. This CDR3 spans 15 amino acids. The CDR3 region is CASSKRASVPYEQYF. For the CDR3, the DNA is TGTGCCAGCAGCAAACGGGCTAGCGTCCCCTACGAGCAGTACTTC.